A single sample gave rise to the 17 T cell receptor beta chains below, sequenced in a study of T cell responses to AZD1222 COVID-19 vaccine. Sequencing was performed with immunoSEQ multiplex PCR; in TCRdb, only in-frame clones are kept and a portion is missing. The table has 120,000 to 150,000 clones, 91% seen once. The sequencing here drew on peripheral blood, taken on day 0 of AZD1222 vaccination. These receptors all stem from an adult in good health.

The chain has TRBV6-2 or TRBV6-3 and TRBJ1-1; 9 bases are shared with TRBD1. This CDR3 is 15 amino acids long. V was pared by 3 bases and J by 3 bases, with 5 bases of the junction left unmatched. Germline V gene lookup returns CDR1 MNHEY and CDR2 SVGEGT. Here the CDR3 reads CASSYSTGGYTEAFF. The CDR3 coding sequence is TGTGCCAGCAGTTATTCGACAGGGGGGTACACTGAAGCTTTCTTT.

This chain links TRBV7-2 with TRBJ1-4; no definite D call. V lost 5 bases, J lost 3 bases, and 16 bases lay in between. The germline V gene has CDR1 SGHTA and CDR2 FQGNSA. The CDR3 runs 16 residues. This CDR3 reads CASSLGRVPANEKLFF. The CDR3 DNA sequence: TGTGCCAGCAGCCTGGGAAGGGTCCCAGCTAATGAAAAACTGTTTTTT.

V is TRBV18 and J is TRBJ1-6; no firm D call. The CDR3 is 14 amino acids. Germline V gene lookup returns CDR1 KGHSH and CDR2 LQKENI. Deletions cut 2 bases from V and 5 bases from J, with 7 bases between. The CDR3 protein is CASSPAGNNSPLHF. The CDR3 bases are TGTGCCAGCTCACCAGCCGGGAATAATTCACCCCTCCACTTT.

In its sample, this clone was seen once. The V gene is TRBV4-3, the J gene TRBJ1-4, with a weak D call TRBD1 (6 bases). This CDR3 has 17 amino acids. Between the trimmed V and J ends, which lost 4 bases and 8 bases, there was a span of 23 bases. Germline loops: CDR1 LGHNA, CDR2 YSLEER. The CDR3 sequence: CASSLSVHGGLEEKLFF. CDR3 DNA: TGCGCCAGCAGCCTCTCCGTACATGGGGGCCTTGAGGAAAAACTGTTTTTT.

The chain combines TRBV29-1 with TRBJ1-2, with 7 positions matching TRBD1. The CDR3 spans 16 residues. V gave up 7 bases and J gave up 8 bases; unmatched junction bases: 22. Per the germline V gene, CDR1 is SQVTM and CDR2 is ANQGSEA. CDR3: CSAQREQGNLAEGYTF. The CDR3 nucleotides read TGCAGCGCCCAGAGAGAACAGGGGAACTTGGCAGAGGGCTACACCTTC.

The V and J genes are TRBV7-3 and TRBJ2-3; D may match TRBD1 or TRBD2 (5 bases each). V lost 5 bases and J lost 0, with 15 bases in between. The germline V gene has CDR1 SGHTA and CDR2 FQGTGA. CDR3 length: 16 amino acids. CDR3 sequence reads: CASSLKPGPSTDTQYF. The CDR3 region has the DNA TGTGCCAGCAGCCTAAAACCGGGACCAAGCACAGATACGCAGTATTTT. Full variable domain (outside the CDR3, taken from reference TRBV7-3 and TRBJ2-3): GAGVSQTPSNKVTEKGKYVELRCDPISGHTALYWYRQSLGQGPEFLIYFQGTGAADDSGLPNDRFFAVRPEGSVSTLKIQRTERGDSAVYLCASSLKPGPSTDTQYFGPGTRLTVL.

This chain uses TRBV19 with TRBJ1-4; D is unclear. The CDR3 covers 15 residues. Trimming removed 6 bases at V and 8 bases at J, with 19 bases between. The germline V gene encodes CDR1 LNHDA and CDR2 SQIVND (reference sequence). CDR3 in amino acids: CASSVTVIREEKLFF. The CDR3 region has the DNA TGTGCCAGTAGCGTAACGGTTATAAGGGAGGAAAAACTGTTTTTT.

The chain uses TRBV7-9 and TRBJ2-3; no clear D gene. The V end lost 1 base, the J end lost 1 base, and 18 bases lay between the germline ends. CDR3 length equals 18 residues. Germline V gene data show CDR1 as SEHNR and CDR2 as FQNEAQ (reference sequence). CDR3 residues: CASSLGRVSLGRTDTQYF. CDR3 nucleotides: TGTGCCAGCAGCTTAGGAAGGGTTAGTTTAGGCCGCACAGATACGCAGTATTTT. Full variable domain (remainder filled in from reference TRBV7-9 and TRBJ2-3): DTGVSQNPRHKITKRGQNVTFRCDPISEHNRLYWYRQTLGQGPEFLTYFQNEAQLEKSRLLSDRFSAERPKGSFSTLEIQRTEQGDSAMYLCASSLGRVSLGRTDTQYFGPGTRLTVL.

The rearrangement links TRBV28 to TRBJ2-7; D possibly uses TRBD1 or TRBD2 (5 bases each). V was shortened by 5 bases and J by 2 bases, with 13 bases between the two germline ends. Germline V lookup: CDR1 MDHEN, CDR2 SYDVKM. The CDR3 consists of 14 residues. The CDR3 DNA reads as TGTGCCAGCAGTACACCGGGACCTCCCTACGAGCAGTACTTC. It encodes CASSTPGPPYEQYF.

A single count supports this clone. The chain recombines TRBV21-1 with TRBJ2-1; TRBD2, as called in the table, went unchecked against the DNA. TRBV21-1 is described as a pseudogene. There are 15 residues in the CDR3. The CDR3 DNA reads TGTGCCAGCAGCAAAACTAGAATCTTCTACAATGAGCAGTTCTTC. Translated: CASSKTRIFYNEQFF.

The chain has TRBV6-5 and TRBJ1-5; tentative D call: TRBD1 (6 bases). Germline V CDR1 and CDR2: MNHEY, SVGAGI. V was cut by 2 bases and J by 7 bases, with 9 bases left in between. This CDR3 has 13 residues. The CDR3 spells CASSYRGDQPQHF. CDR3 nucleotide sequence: TGTGCCAGCAGTTACAGGGGGGACCAGCCCCAGCATTTT.

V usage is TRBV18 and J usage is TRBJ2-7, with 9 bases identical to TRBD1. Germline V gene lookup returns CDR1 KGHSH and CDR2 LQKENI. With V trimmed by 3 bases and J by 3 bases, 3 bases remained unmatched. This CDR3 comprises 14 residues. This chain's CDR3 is CASSPGQGIYEQYF. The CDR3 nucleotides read TGTGCCAGCTCACCGGGACAGGGTATCTACGAGCAGTACTTC.

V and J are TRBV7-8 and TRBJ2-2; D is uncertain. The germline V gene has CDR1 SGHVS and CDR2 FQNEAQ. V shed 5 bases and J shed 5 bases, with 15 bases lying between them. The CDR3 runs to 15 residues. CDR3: CASSQVEIRTGELFF. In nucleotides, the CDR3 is TGTGCCAGCAGCCAAGTCGAAATAAGGACCGGGGAGCTGTTTTTT.

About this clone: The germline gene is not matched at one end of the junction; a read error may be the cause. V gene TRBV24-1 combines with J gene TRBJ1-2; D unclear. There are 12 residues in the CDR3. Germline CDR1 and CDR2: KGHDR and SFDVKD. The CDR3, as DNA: TGTGCCACCAGTGATCCCTCTTTAGTTCTCGCCTTC. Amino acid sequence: CATSDPSLVLAF.

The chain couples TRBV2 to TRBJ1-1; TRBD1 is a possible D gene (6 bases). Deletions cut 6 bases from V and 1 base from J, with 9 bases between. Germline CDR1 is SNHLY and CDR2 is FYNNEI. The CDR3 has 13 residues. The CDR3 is CASSKQGNTEAFF. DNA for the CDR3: TGTGCCAGCAGCAAACAGGGGAACACTGAAGCTTTCTTT.

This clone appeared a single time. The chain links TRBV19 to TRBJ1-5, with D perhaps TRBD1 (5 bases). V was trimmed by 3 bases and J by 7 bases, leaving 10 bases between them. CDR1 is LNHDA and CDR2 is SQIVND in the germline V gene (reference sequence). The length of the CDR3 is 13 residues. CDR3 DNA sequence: TGTGCCAGTAGTATGGCAGGGTGGCAGCCCCAGCATTTT. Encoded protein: CASSMAGWQPQHF. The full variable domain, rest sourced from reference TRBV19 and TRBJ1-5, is DGGITQSPKYLFRKEGQNVTLSCEQNLNHDAMYWYRQDPGQGLRLIYYSQIVNDFQKGDIAEGYSVSREKKESFPLTVTSAQKNPTAFYLCASSMAGWQPQHFGDGTRLSIL.

CDR3: CASSHGTGGGYTF. The DNA of the CDR3 is TGTGCCAGCTCACACGGGACAGGGGGTGGCTACACCTTC. The chain carries TRBV18 and TRBJ1-2; the match to TRBD1 covers 11 bases. The V gene end was trimmed by 4 bases and the J gene end by 7 bases; junction bases not matched to a gene: 2. Germline V gene sequence: CDR1 KGHSH, CDR2 LQKENI. The CDR3 is made up of 13 amino acids.